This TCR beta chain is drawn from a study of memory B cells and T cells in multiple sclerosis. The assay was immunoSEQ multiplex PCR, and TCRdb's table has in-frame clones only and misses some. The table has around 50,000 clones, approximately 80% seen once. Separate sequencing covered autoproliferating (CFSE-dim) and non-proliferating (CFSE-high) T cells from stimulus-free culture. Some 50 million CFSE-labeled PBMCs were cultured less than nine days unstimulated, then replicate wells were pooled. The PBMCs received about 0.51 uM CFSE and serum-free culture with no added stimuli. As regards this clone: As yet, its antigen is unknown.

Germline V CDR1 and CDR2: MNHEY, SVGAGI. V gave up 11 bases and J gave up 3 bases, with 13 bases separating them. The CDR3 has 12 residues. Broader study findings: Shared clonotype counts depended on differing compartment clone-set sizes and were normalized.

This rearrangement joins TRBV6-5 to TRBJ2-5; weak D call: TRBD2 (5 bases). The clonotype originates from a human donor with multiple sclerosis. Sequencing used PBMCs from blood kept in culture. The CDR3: CAARMREETQYF. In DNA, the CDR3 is TGTGCCGCCCGAATGAGGGAAGAGACCCAGTACTTC.